This TCR beta chain derives from a study of shared clonotypes between healthy human individuals. General observations from the study: Genetic and exposure-history diversity was limited by the few donors.

V shed 8 bases and J 7 bases; nucleotides not matched to a gene: 20. This CDR3 is built from 17 residues. The method was immunoSEQ multiplex PCR; TCRdb's version includes in-frame clones alone and lacks a portion of them. The table records approximately 1,000,000 clones, 77% of them present only once. Note on this clone: Antigen: not known.

This sequence joins TRBV23-1 and TRBJ2-4; TRBD2 matches at 7 bases. TRBV23-1 is annotated as an ORF whose role is uncertain. Sequenced sample: memory CD4+ T cells from PBMCs. Sample subset: CD45RA-negative fraction. This receptor was obtained from a man between 18 and 35 years old in good health. Some clones in this sample may be carry-over from other donors' samples. The CDR3 nucleotides are TGCGCCAGCGAGCCGGGACCTCAGGTTCTCGGGGGGAACATTCAGTACTTC. It encodes CASEPGPQVLGGNIQYF.